This T cell receptor (beta chain) was observed in a study of blood T cell repertoires in COVID-19. Whole-study context: T cells, B-cell-depleted T cells, or PBMCs provided the cDNA or gDNA that served as material.

Authors' data handling: By means of reference gene primer amplification, nucleated cell counts were estimated. Libraries were prepared by immunoSEQ multiplex PCR; TCRdb keeps only in-frame clonotypes and omits some of them. D and trimming were read from the DNA, whereas the V and J calls and clone size are those reported in that table. The sample consists of over 250,000 clones, approximately 86% of them appearing once. Per germline, CDR1 SGHNT and CDR2 YENEEA. V was shortened by 6 bases and J by 5 bases, with 17 bases between the two germline ends. CDR3 size: 15 residues. Source material: PBMCs or T cells enriched from blood (not recorded which). The chain has TRBV11-3 and TRBJ2-1; the D gene is possibly TRBD1 (6 bases). The source is a woman between 18 and 29 years old who had recovered from COVID-19. The CDR3 sequence is CASSRLSGAHNEQFF. DNA for the CDR3: TGTGCCAGCAGTCGCCTCTCAGGGGCCCACAATGAGCAGTTCTTC.